This T cell receptor (beta chain) was found in a study of blood T cell dynamics during melanoma immunotherapy. Specified time point: week 3, after first cycle of checkpoint inhibitor. Every bulk PBMC sample received the same 350 ng of DNA. The method was immunoSEQ multiplex PCR; TCRdb's version includes in-frame clones alone and lacks a portion of them. The sample carries about 9,700 clones, about 88% recorded once. This CDR3 comprises 14 residues. Germline-derived CDR1 and CDR2 are SGHDT and YYEEEE. Trimming took 2 bases from V and 1 from J, leaving 10 bases between them. The sample here was blood, taken from a patient treated with checkpoint blockade. The TCR was taken from a human donor with melanoma. The V gene is TRBV5-6, the J gene TRBJ2-7; D possibly uses TRBD1 or TRBD2 (5 bases each). The CDR3 DNA reads TGTGCCAGCAGCTTTGGGGACCCTTCCTACGAGCAGTACTTC. Amino acids: CASSFGDPSYEQYF.